The clone carrying this T cell receptor beta chain appeared a single time. Its antigen is not identified. This entry belongs to a study of CD8 T cells in Susac syndrome. Findings and caveats of the study: Individuals included in the TCR sequencing and HLA analysis were acknowledged by the study to be relatively few in number.

From blood CD8+ and CD4+ T cells, the TCR beta chain was sequenced. The CDR3 spans 15 residues. Germline V CDR1 and CDR2: SQVTM, ANQGSEA. V was pared by 6 bases and J by 4 bases, with 9 bases of the junction left unmatched. Reverse transcription of roughly 0.5 to 1 ug RNA was carried out with random hexamers. Amplification of TCR beta CDR3 by immunoSEQ multiplex PCR spanned 54 Vbeta and 13 Jbeta. From the immunoSEQ multiplex PCR reads, TCRdb called clonotypes with MiXCR, one entry per CDR3 protein. This sample carries about 120,000 distinct CDR3 sequences, roughly 94% of them seen once, and the ten largest clones take around 0.13%.

Sequencing was performed on CD4+ T cells from PBMCs. The chain uses TRBV29-1 and TRBJ2-1; 10 nucleotides line up with TRBD1. The TCR originated in a human donor with multiple sclerosis. The CDR3 DNA follows: TGCAGCGTCCGGCCGGGACAGGGGAAATACAATGAGCAGTTCTTC. Translation gives CSVRPGQGKYNEQFF.